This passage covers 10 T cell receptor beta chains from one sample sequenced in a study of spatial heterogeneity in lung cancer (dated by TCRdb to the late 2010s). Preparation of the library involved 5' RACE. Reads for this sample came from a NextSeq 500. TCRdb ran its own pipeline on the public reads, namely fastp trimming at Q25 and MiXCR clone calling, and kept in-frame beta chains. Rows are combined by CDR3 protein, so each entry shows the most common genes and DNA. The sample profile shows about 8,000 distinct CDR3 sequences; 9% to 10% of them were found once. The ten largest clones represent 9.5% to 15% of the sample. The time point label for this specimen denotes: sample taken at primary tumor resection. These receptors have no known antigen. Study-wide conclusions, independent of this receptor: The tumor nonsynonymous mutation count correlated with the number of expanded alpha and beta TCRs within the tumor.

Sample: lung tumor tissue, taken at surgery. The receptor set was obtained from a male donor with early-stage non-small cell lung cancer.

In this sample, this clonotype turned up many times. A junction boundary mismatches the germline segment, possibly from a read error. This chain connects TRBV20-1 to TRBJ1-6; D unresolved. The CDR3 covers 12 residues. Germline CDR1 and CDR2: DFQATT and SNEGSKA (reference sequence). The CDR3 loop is CSARSFNSPLHF. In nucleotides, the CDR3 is TGCAGTGCTAGGTCCTTTAATTCACCCCTCCACTTT.

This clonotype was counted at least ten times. For the CDR3, the DNA is TGTGCCTGGAGTGTACCTGGGGGGGCAGATACGCAGTATTTT. Translated, it gives CAWSVPGGADTQYF. The chain links TRBV30 to TRBJ2-3; 7 bases align to TRBD2. J was trimmed by 4 bases and V by 0 bases; bases with no gene match: 4. The germline gives CDR1 GTSNPN, CDR2 SVGIG (reference sequence). The CDR3 length is 14 residues.

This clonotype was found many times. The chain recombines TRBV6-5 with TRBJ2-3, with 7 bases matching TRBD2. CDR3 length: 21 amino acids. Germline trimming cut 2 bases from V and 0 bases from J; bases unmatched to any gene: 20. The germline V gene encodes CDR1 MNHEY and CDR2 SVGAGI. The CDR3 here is CASSYLVNSGTKGFSTDTQYF. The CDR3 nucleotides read TGTGCCAGCAGTTACCTCGTTAATTCCGGGACTAAGGGGTTCAGCACAGATACGCAGTATTTT.

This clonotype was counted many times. The CDR3 nucleotides are TGCAGTGCTAGCAATCTAGCGGGGGCCTGGGAGCAGTACTTC. Encoded protein: CSASNLAGAWEQYF. V usage is TRBV20-1 and J usage is TRBJ2-7; 10 bases line up with TRBD2. Germline values: CDR1 DFQATT, CDR2 SNEGSKA (reference sequence). This CDR3 contains 14 residues. The V gene end was trimmed by 3 bases and the J gene end by 7 bases; junction bases not matched to a gene: 9.

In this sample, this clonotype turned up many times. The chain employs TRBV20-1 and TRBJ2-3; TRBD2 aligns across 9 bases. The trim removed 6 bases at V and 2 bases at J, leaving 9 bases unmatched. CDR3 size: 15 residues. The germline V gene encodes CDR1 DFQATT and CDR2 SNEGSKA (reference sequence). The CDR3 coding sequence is TGCAGTGCCAACGATCCGGGACTAGCCACAGATACGCAGTATTTT. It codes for CSANDPGLATDTQYF.

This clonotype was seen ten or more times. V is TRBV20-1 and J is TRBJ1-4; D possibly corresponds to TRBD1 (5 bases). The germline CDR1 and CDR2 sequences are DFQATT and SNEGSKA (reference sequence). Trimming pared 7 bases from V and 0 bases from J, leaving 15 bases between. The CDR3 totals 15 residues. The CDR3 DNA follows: TGCAGTGTCGGTGAGCAGGGAACAACTAATGAAAAACTGTTTTTT. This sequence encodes CSVGEQGTTNEKLFF.

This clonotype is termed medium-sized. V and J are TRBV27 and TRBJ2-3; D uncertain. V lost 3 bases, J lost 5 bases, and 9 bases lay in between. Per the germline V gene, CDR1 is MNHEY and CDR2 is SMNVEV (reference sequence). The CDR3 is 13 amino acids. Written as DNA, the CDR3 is TGTGCCAGCAGTTTTTTGGCGGAAGATACGCAGTATTTT. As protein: CASSFLAEDTQYF.

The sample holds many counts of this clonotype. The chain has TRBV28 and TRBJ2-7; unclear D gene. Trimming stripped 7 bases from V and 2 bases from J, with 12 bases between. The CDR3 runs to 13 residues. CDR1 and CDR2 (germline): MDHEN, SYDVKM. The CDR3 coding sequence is TGTGCCAGCACTCTCGGAACGGCCTACGAGCAGTACTTC. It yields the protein CASTLGTAYEQYF.

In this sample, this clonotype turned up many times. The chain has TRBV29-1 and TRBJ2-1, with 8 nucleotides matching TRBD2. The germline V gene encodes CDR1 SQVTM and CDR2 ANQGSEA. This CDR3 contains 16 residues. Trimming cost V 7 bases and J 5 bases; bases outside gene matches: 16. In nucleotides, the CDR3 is TGCAGCGCTGGGACGGATATTACTAGCGGAGACAATGAGCAGTTCTTC. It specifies CSAGTDITSGDNEQFF.

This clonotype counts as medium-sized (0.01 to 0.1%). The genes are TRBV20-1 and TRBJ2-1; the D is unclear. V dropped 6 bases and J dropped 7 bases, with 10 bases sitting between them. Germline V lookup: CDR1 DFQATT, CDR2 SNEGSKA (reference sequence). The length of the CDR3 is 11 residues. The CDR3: CSASTGNEQFF. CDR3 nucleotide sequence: TGCAGTGCCTCGACGGGTAATGAGCAGTTCTTC.